These 28 T cell receptor beta chains were all obtained from the same sample, sequenced in a study of blood T cell repertoires in COVID-19. Assay: immunoSEQ multiplex PCR; the TCRdb copy retains only in-frame clones and omits some. The data contain 180,000 or so clones, roughly nine tenths of them singletons. The sequenced sample was peripheral blood. The receptors here all came from a man aged 35 to 55 with acute or convalescent COVID-19.

This clone was observed many times. An end of the junction differs from the germline gene, which may be a read error. The rearrangement uses TRBV3-1 (or the pseudogene TRBV3-2) and TRBJ1-3; TRBD1 matches at 9 bases. This CDR3 region has 17 residues. The germline gives CDR1 LGHDT, CDR2 YNNKEL (reference sequence). CDR3 bases: TGTGCCAGCAGCCCCACAGGGGGCTCAATAGTTGGATACACCATATATTTT. Residues: CASSPTGGSIVGYTIYF.

This chain uses TRBV4-2 with TRBJ1-1; D is unresolved. Germline CDR1 reads LGHNA; CDR2 reads YNFKEQ. The CDR3 consists of 15 residues. Trimming took 0 bases from V and 5 from J, leaving 13 bases between them. The CDR3 DNA sequence: TGTGCCAGCAGCCAAGATTGGGCGGGGAATACTGAAGCTTTCTTT. Amino acids: CASSQDWAGNTEAFF.

This clone was detected a few times. Its ends do not fully match the called genes, so a read error is possible. The V gene is TRBV3-1 (or the pseudogene TRBV3-2), the J gene TRBJ1-5; D not resolved. The CDR3 loop spans 15 amino acids. CDR1 and CDR2 (germline): LGHDT, YNNKEL (reference sequence). As DNA, the CDR3 is TGTGCCAGCAGCCGAAGAACGGGGATCGATCAACCCCAGCATTTT. Translating gives CASSRRTGIDQPQHF.

This chain uses TRBV7-8 with TRBJ2-5; D is perhaps TRBD2 (6 bases). The CDR3 runs 14 residues. Trimming cost V 1 base and J 2 bases, with 8 bases left between them. Germline V gene sequence: CDR1 SGHVS, CDR2 FQNEAQ. The CDR3 DNA sequence: TGTGCCAGCAGCTTAGGCGGAGGGCAAGAGACCCAGTACTTC. Translated: CASSLGGGQETQYF.

The chain carries TRBV5-4 and TRBJ2-2; 8 positions match TRBD2. The CDR3 totals 16 residues. Germline-derived CDR1 and CDR2 are SGHNT and YYREEE (reference sequence). V lost 4 bases to trimming and J lost 1 base; unmatched junction nucleotides: 6. CDR3: CASSNSGAKNTGELFF. The DNA for the CDR3 is TGTGCCAGCAGCAATAGCGGGGCTAAGAACACCGGGGAGCTGTTTTTT. Full variable domain (missing parts from reference TRBV5-4 and TRBJ2-2): ETGVTQSPTHLIKTRGQQVTLRCSSQSGHNTVSWYQQALGQGPQFIFQYYREEENGRGNFPPRFSGLQFPNYSSELNVNALELDDSALYLCASSNSGAKNTGELFFGEGSRLTVL.

This clone was recorded a few times. J is TRBJ2-1 and V is TRBV5-1, with D possibly being TRBD2 (5 bases). Trimming left V 0 bases short and J 0 bases short, with 10 bases between. Germline CDR1 reads SGHRS; CDR2 reads YFSETQ. This CDR3 is built from 16 residues. DNA of the CDR3: TGCGCCAGCAGCTTGGCGGGCGGGCGCTCCTACAATGAGCAGTTCTTC. Its translation is CASSLAGGRSYNEQFF.

V is TRBV2 and J is TRBJ1-2; tentatively, D is TRBD1 (5 bases). This CDR3 region has 14 residues. The germline V gene has CDR1 SNHLY and CDR2 FYNNEI. V lost 4 bases and J 4 bases, leaving 13 bases between the germline ends. The CDR3 here is CASSAEQGFYGYTF. In DNA, the CDR3 is TGTGCCAGCAGTGCAGAGCAGGGCTTCTATGGCTACACCTTC.

The CDR3 reads CASSEGWASGSYEQYF. Written as DNA, the CDR3 is TGTGCCAGCAGTGAAGGGTGGGCTAGCGGGTCCTACGAGCAGTACTTC. The chain combines TRBV6-1 with TRBJ2-7; TRBD2 aligns across 8 bases. Germline V gives CDR1 MNHNS, CDR2 SASEGT. The CDR3 runs to 16 residues. The junction had 6 bases not matched to a gene; V was cut back by 1 base and J by 1 base.

The rearrangement uses TRBV5-8 and TRBJ2-7, with 9 nucleotides matching TRBD1. The CDR3 is 13 amino acids. V gave up 10 bases and J gave up 2 bases; unmatched junction bases: 7. Per the germline V gene, CDR1 is SGHTS and CDR2 is YDEGEE. CDR3 DNA: TGTGCCTCGGGACAGGGAAGTACCTACGAGCAGTACTTC. Amino acid sequence: CASGQGSTYEQYF.

The genes are TRBV28 and TRBJ2-7; maybe TRBD1 (6 bases). CDR1 and CDR2 (germline): MDHEN, SYDVKM. This CDR3 has 15 residues. V was trimmed by 0 bases and J by 2 bases, leaving 11 bases between them. CDR3 in amino acids: CASSLWGAGPYEQYF. CDR3 bases: TGTGCCAGCAGTTTATGGGGGGCAGGGCCCTACGAGCAGTACTTC.

This chain joins TRBV5-4 and TRBJ2-7; TRBD1 agrees at 9 bases. V gave up 3 bases and J gave up 2 bases; unmatched junction bases: 3. Germline CDR1 and CDR2: SGHNT and YYREEE (reference sequence). This CDR3 spans 14 amino acids. The DNA of the CDR3 is TGTGCCAGCAGCTCACGACAGGGGGCCTACGAGCAGTACTTC. Translating it yields CASSSRQGAYEQYF.

The rearrangement joins TRBV5-6 to TRBJ1-6, with 7 bases matching TRBD1. The CDR3 sequence is 14 residues long. Germline CDR1 and CDR2: SGHDT and YYEEEE. V trimming: 4 bases; J trimming: 9 bases; junction bases outside the gene matches: 7. The CDR3 here is CASSPGTDPSPLHF. The CDR3, as DNA: TGTGCCAGCAGCCCCGGGACAGATCCTTCACCCCTCCACTTT.

As regards this clone: Other nucleotide sequences in the sample specify the same CDR3. The V gene is TRBV7-2, the J gene TRBJ2-7, with D unclear. V was clipped by 4 bases and J by 0 bases, with 4 bases between them. Germline CDR1 is SGHTA and CDR2 is FQGNSA. The length of the CDR3 is 12 residues. In DNA form, the CDR3 reads TGTGCCAGCAGCTCCAGCTCCTACGAGCAGTACTTC. It yields the protein CASSSSSYEQYF.

This chain connects TRBV19 to TRBJ1-6; 7 bases are shared with TRBD1. V shed 5 bases, J shed 4 bases, and the junction held 5 bases outside the gene matches. CDR1 and CDR2 from the germline V gene are LNHDA and SQIVND (reference sequence). This CDR3 spans 15 amino acids. The CDR3 reads CASSPPTGYNSPLHF. Here the CDR3 DNA reads TGTGCCAGTAGTCCACCGACAGGGTATAATTCACCCCTCCACTTT.

This rearrangement joins TRBV6-5 to TRBJ2-6, with D unresolved. The CDR3 sequence is 13 residues long. The germline V and J ends were trimmed by 8 bases and 2 bases, with 7 bases remaining between them. CDR1 and CDR2 (germline): MNHEY, SVGAGI. The CDR3: CASLLPGANVLTF. Here the CDR3 DNA reads TGTGCCAGCTTGCTACCTGGGGCCAACGTCCTGACTTTC.

The sample holds a few counts of this clone. The junction departs from the called germline gene at one end, perhaps through a read error. The chain is built from TRBV7-9 and TRBJ2-7; TRBD2 agrees at 14 bases. CDR1 is SEHNR, CDR2 FQNEAQ, per germline (reference sequence). The CDR3 extends over 14 amino acids. The CDR3 reads CASSPGTSGGRLDF. The CDR3 nucleotides read TGTGCCAGCAGCCCAGGGACTAGCGGGGGAAGACTTGACTTC.

The genes are TRBV9 and TRBJ1-5; no definite D call. CDR1 is SGDLS and CDR2 is YYNGEE in the germline V gene. Trimming left V 1 base short and J 10 bases short, with 9 bases between. This CDR3 has 12 amino acids. CDR3 nucleotides: TGTGCCAGCAGCGTATTAGAGGGACCCCAGCATTTT. Its translation: CASSVLEGPQHF.

The genes are TRBV15 and TRBJ2-5; TRBD1 matches at 8 bases. The length of the CDR3 is 20 residues. The V gene's germline CDR1 is LNHNV and CDR2 YYDKDF (reference sequence). V lost 3 bases, J lost 3 bases, and 21 bases stayed unmatched. CDR3 loop: CATSSRGIGTGSLREETQYF. CDR3 coding DNA: TGTGCCACCAGCAGTCGGGGGATCGGGACAGGTAGTTTGAGGGAAGAGACCCAGTACTTC.

This chain connects TRBV3-1 (or the pseudogene TRBV3-2) to TRBJ2-7; 7 bases line up with TRBD2. CDR1 is LGHDT and CDR2 is YNNKEL in the germline V gene (reference sequence). The CDR3 consists of 15 residues. V lost 1 base to trimming and J lost 2 bases; unmatched junction nucleotides: 5. CDR3 region: CASSQGGGSAYEQYF. In nucleotides, the CDR3 is TGTGCCAGCAGCCAAGGGGGGGGGTCTGCCTACGAGCAGTACTTC.

This rearrangement joins TRBV29-1 to TRBJ2-7, with 7 bases identical to TRBD1. CDR1 and CDR2 (germline): SQVTM, ANQGSEA. The trim removed 6 bases at V and 5 bases at J, leaving 13 bases unmatched. This CDR3 contains 14 residues. CDR3 sequence (DNA): TGCAGCGTCCGACCGACAGGGCAAGACAACGAGCAGTACTTC. Amino acid sequence: CSVRPTGQDNEQYF.

The chain combines TRBV7-2 with TRBJ2-7; 7 nucleotides line up with TRBD2. The V segment lost 1 base and the J segment 0 bases; nucleotides outside the gene matches: 3. The CDR3 is 15 amino acids. Germline lookup yields CDR1 SGHTA and CDR2 FQGNSA. In DNA form, the CDR3 reads TGTGCCAGCAGCTTAGTGGGAGGGACCTCCTACGAGCAGTACTTC. This codes for CASSLVGGTSYEQYF.

The genes are TRBV30 and TRBJ1-5; 11 bases match TRBD1. Germline V gene lookup returns CDR1 GTSNPN and CDR2 SVGIG (reference sequence). The CDR3 totals 16 residues. V was pared by 1 base and J by 6 bases, with 8 bases of the junction left unmatched. The CDR3 sequence: CAWSAPGQGVRQPQHF. The CDR3 nucleotides are TGTGCCTGGAGTGCCCCGGGACAGGGGGTCCGTCAGCCCCAGCATTTT.

The chain joins TRBV11-2 to TRBJ2-2; 7 positions match TRBD1. Trimming at V came to 1 base and at J to 0 bases, leaving 2 bases not matched to a gene. CDR1 and CDR2 from the germline V gene are SGHAT and FQNNGV. CDR3 length equals 16 residues. CDR3 residues: CASSLGQGSNTGELFF. CDR3 DNA: TGTGCCAGCAGCTTAGGACAGGGCTCGAACACCGGGGAGCTGTTTTTT.

CDR3 nucleotide sequence: TGTGCCAGCAGTCGCAGCTCCTACGAGCAGTACTTC. As protein: CASSRSSYEQYF. The rearrangement joins TRBV7-2 to TRBJ2-7; D gene uncertain. Germline CDR1 and CDR2: SGHTA and FQGNSA. The CDR3 covers 12 residues. V lost 6 bases and J 0 bases, leaving 6 bases between the germline ends.

The chain joins TRBV16 to TRBJ1-1; no clear D gene. The V gene lost 2 bases and the J gene lost 6 bases, with 7 bases spanning the gap. Germline CDR1 and CDR2: KGHSY and FQNENV. This CDR3 region has 12 residues. This CDR3 is CASSQTDPEAFF. Written as DNA, the CDR3 is TGTGCCAGCAGCCAAACAGACCCTGAAGCTTTCTTT.

This CDR3 is CAFHGRGTTDTQYF. The CDR3, as DNA: TGTGCCTTCCATGGCAGGGGGACCACAGATACGCAGTATTTT. This chain links TRBV21-1 with TRBJ2-3; the D segment call TRBD1 is taken from the table without a DNA check. TRBV21-1 corresponds to a pseudogene. The CDR3 is made up of 14 amino acids.

Only one count was recorded for this clone. The V and J genes are TRBV19 and TRBJ2-2, with 8 bases identical to TRBD1. The V segment lost 9 bases and the J segment 5 bases; nucleotides outside the gene matches: 11. The CDR3 is made up of 15 amino acids. The germline V gene has CDR1 LNHDA and CDR2 SQIVND (reference sequence). CDR3 loop: CASGAGQGRTGELFF. CDR3 nucleotide sequence: TGTGCCAGCGGAGCAGGACAGGGTCGGACCGGGGAGCTGTTTTTT.

The table lists this clone with a count of one. The chain joins TRBV18 to TRBJ2-7; D is ambiguous. There are 15 residues in the CDR3. V was trimmed by 2 bases and J by 1 base, leaving 12 bases between them. Germline assignment: CDR1 KGHSH and CDR2 LQKENI. The CDR3 region is CASSPIRTSSYEQYF. CDR3 in DNA: TGTGCCAGCTCACCAATAAGAACTTCTTCCTACGAGCAGTACTTC.